These 17 T cell receptor beta chains were sequenced from one sample in a study of blood T cell repertoires in COVID-19. The repertoire was sequenced with immunoSEQ multiplex PCR; TCRdb's copy has only in-frame clones and lacks some. This table holds 65,000 to 95,000 clones, about four fifths found once. Sequencing used peripheral blood. These receptors originate from a woman aged 40 to 50 with active or convalescent COVID-19.

The genes are TRBV7-2 and TRBJ2-1, with 7 bases lining up with TRBD1. V shed 2 bases and J 5 bases; nucleotides not matched to a gene: 9. The CDR3 loop spans 16 amino acids. The germline V gene has CDR1 SGHTA and CDR2 FQGNSA. CDR3 DNA sequence: TGTGCCAGCAGCTTACCCTTGGGGACAGTGGACAATGAGCAGTTCTTC. It specifies CASSLPLGTVDNEQFF. The variable domain in full, completed from reference TRBV7-2 and TRBJ2-1, reads GAGVSQSPSNKVTEKGKDVELRCDPISGHTALYWYRQSLGQGLEFLIYFQGNSAPDKSGLPSDRFSAERTGGSVSTLTIQRTQQEDSAVYLCASSLPLGTVDNEQFFGPGTRLTVL.

This chain links TRBV28 with TRBJ2-3; no clear D gene. The ends were cut back, 3 bases at V and 9 bases at J, with 10 bases in the middle. Germline assignment: CDR1 MDHEN and CDR2 SYDVKM. The length of the CDR3 is 12 residues. CDR3 region: CASSFPPGTQYF. The CDR3 nucleotides read TGTGCCAGCAGTTTTCCCCCCGGGACGCAGTATTTT.

Only one count was recorded for this clone. The V gene is TRBV28, the J gene TRBJ1-4; 7 bases line up with TRBD1. With V trimmed by 6 bases and J by 4 bases, 8 bases remained unmatched. In germline, CDR1 is MDHEN, CDR2 SYDVKM. There are 15 residues in the CDR3. The CDR3, as DNA: TGTGCCAGCAGGACTACAGGGGCCGGTAATGAAAAACTGTTTTTT. Translating gives CASRTTGAGNEKLFF.

The chain joins TRBV6-6 to TRBJ1-3; D is perhaps TRBD1 (6 bases). The V and J ends lost 6 bases and 2 bases respectively, with 17 bases between them. The CDR3 length is 16 residues. In germline, CDR1 is MNHNY, CDR2 SVGAGI (reference sequence). CDR3 amino acids: CASRSAEGQTGNTIYF. CDR3 nucleotides: TGTGCCAGCAGGTCGGCCGAAGGACAGACTGGAAACACCATATATTTT.

J is TRBJ2-5 and V is TRBV6-5, with 10 bases matching TRBD1. This CDR3 has 14 residues. V lost 5 bases and J lost 5; bases outside the gene matches: 5. Germline-derived CDR1 and CDR2 are MNHEY and SVGAGI. The CDR3, as DNA: TGTGCCAGCAGTACGACAGGGGGCGCGGAGACCCAGTACTTC. Encoded protein: CASSTTGGAETQYF.

The chain is built from TRBV28 and TRBJ1-4; the D gene is possibly TRBD1 (5 bases). The CDR3 loop spans 15 amino acids. Germline assignment: CDR1 MDHEN and CDR2 SYDVKM. V was shortened by 2 bases and J by 4 bases, with 11 bases between the two germline ends. The CDR3 is CASSLLGGVNEKLFF. The DNA of the CDR3 is TGTGCCAGCAGTTTACTCGGGGGAGTTAATGAAAAACTGTTTTTT.

The chain couples TRBV3-1 (or the pseudogene TRBV3-2) to TRBJ2-3; D possibly corresponds to TRBD1 (6 bases). The CDR3 is 16 residues long. Deletions cut 1 base from V and 6 bases from J, with 17 bases between. Germline assignment: CDR1 LGHDT and CDR2 YNNKEL (reference sequence). The CDR3 loop is CASSQVMAGVGDTQYF. For the CDR3, the DNA is TGTGCCAGCAGCCAAGTTATGGCAGGGGTAGGGGATACGCAGTATTTT.

This rearrangement joins TRBV12-3 or TRBV12-4 to TRBJ1-2; a possible D gene is TRBD1 (6 bases). The V and J ends lost 9 bases and 3 bases respectively, with 11 bases between them. This CDR3 has 12 amino acids. For the CDR3, the DNA is TGTGCCAGGGGCAGGGGTGACTATGGCTACACCTTC. Its translation: CARGRGDYGYTF.

The gene calls are TRBV7-3 and TRBJ2-3; TRBD1 is a possible D gene (5 bases). The CDR3 is made up of 14 amino acids. The germline V gene encodes CDR1 SGHTA and CDR2 FQGTGA. Trimming took 5 bases from V and 4 from J, leaving 13 bases between them. In DNA, the CDR3 is TGTGCCAGCAGCCCCCGGAAGGGGCCAGATACGCAGTATTTT. Protein product: CASSPRKGPDTQYF.

The genes are TRBV19 and TRBJ2-1; the match to TRBD2 covers 8 bases. J was trimmed by 4 bases and V by 10 bases; bases with no gene match: 9. The CDR3 length is 14 residues. The germline CDR1 and CDR2 sequences are LNHDA and SQIVND (reference sequence). CDR3 sequence: CAKQLAARYNEQFF. The CDR3, as DNA: TGTGCCAAACAACTAGCGGCAAGGTACAATGAGCAGTTCTTC. The whole variable domain, remainder taken from reference TRBV19 and TRBJ2-1, is DGGITQSPKYLFRKEGQNVTLSCEQNLNHDAMYWYRQDPGQGLRLIYYSQIVNDFQKGDIAEGYSVSREKKESFPLTVTSAQKNPTAFYLCAKQLAARYNEQFFGPGTRLTVL.

V usage is TRBV2 and J usage is TRBJ2-7, with 7 bases lining up with TRBD1. The CDR3 totals 15 residues. Losses at the gene ends were 6 bases for V and 6 bases for J; bases not matched to a gene: 14. Germline CDR1 reads SNHLY; CDR2 reads FYNNEI. The CDR3 sequence: CASRTGQSNAGEQYF. CDR3 coding DNA: TGTGCCAGCAGGACGGGACAGTCCAACGCTGGCGAGCAGTACTTC.

The genes are TRBV28 and TRBJ2-7; TRBD1 matches 11 bases. The CDR3 has 14 residues. Trimming at V came to 5 bases and at J to 4 bases, leaving 4 bases not matched to a gene. In germline, CDR1 is MDHEN, CDR2 SYDVKM. This CDR3 is CASSLDRGLYEQYF. The CDR3 bases are TGTGCCAGCAGTCTGGACAGGGGGCTGTACGAGCAGTACTTC.

The chain combines TRBV7-2 with TRBJ2-7; weak D call: TRBD2 (5 bases). Germline loops: CDR1 SGHTA, CDR2 FQGNSA. V lost 2 bases, J lost 1 base, and 9 bases lay in between. The CDR3 is made up of 14 amino acids. CDR3 nucleotide sequence: TGTGCCAGCAGCTTATTCCCGGGGTCCTACGAGCAGTACTTC. This encodes CASSLFPGSYEQYF.

This sequence joins TRBV18 and TRBJ1-4; D unclear. Trimming took off 0 bases at V and 0 bases at J, with 14 bases between the two ends. CDR1 and CDR2 (germline): KGHSH, LQKENI. The CDR3 is made up of 18 amino acids. The DNA of the CDR3 is TGTGCCAGCTCACCACCCGGGTTAAAGTACGCAACTAATGAAAAACTGTTTTTT. Translating gives CASSPPGLKYATNEKLFF.

The V and J genes are TRBV29-1 and TRBJ2-7, with 8 bases fitting TRBD2. J gave up 7 bases and V 4 bases, and 12 bases lay outside the gene matches. The CDR3 runs 14 residues. Germline lookup yields CDR1 SQVTM and CDR2 ANQGSEA. As DNA, the CDR3 is TGCAGCGTTGCCTCCGGGGGGGGGTCTAGGGAGCAGTACTTC. Its protein is CSVASGGGSREQYF.

This clone was counted a few times. The chain is built from TRBV5-5 and TRBJ1-1, with 8 bases identical to TRBD1. CDR3 length: 17 amino acids. Losses at the gene ends were 4 bases for V and 1 base for J; bases not matched to a gene: 12. CDR1 and CDR2 from the germline V gene are SGHKS and YYEKEE (reference sequence). The CDR3 loop reads CASSSYGTGRGNTEAFF. The CDR3 coding sequence is TGTGCCAGCAGCAGCTACGGGACAGGCCGGGGGAACACTGAAGCTTTCTTT.

This clone was detected only a few times. The rearrangement uses TRBV27 and TRBJ2-2; D unclear. The V end lost 3 bases, the J end lost 5 bases, and 16 bases lay between the germline ends. Germline CDR1 MNHEY, CDR2 SMNVEV (reference sequence). The CDR3 is 16 residues long. Here the CDR3 DNA reads TGTGCCAGCAGTTTTTTTGGGCCCACCAATACCGGGGAGCTGTTTTTT. It yields the protein CASSFFGPTNTGELFF.